Shown below are 8 T cell receptor beta chains from a single sample sequenced in a study of radiation and T cells in renal cell carcinoma. Time point: blood 2 weeks post-SBRT. The treatment denotes: 15 Gy SBRT to primary tumor, nephrectomy 4 weeks later. Method: immunoSEQ multiplex PCR; TCRdb's copy keeps in-frame clones and lacks some. The sample comprises 65,000 to 80,000 clones, 80% to 90% of which are singletons, and 22% rests with the top ten. Sequencing was performed on blood, taken from a patient whose treatment included radiotherapy and nephrectomy. The receptors were gathered from a woman aged 50 to 60 with renal cell carcinoma.

This clone was observed a few times. The chain is built from TRBV4-3 and TRBJ1-5; TRBD1 might be the D (5 bases). The ends were cut back, 0 bases at V and 7 bases at J, with 13 bases in the middle. CDR1 LGHNA and CDR2 YSLEER come from the germline V gene. The CDR3 consists of 15 residues. The CDR3 region has the DNA TGCGCCAGCAGCCAAGACGTCAGGGAAGACCAGCCCCAGCATTTT. Protein: CASSQDVREDQPQHF.

The chain carries TRBV29-1 and TRBJ1-2; D possibly corresponds to TRBD1 (5 bases). V dropped 3 bases and J dropped 6 bases, with 11 bases sitting between them. The CDR3 runs to 12 residues. Germline V gene sequence: CDR1 SQVTM, CDR2 ANQGSEA. This chain's CDR3 is CSVDRENDGYTF. The CDR3 region has the DNA TGCAGCGTTGACAGGGAGAACGATGGCTACACCTTC.

The V and J genes are TRBV10-1 and TRBJ2-5; TRBD2 matches 7 bases. Germline CDR1 and CDR2: WNHNN and SYGVQD (reference sequence). The V gene end was trimmed by 4 bases and the J gene end by 2 bases; junction bases not matched to a gene: 1. The CDR3 is 13 residues long. The CDR3 protein is CASSGGGQETQYF. The CDR3 DNA is TGCGCCAGCAGTGGGGGGGGGCAAGAGACCCAGTACTTC.

The rearrangement joins TRBV9 to TRBJ2-1; the D call may be TRBD1 or TRBD2 (5 bases each). Trimming removed 6 bases from V and 9 bases from J, with 19 bases in between. Looked up from germline, CDR1 is SGDLS and CDR2 is YYNGEE. This CDR3 contains 14 residues. The CDR3 is CASKRGSGLGEQFF. CDR3 DNA: TGTGCCAGCAAGAGGGGTTCCGGGTTGGGTGAGCAGTTCTTC.

The chain recombines TRBV7-9 with TRBJ2-5; 7 nucleotides align to TRBD2. CDR1 and CDR2 (germline): SEHNR, FQNEAQ (reference sequence). V shed 0 bases and J 4 bases; nucleotides not matched to a gene: 8. The CDR3 extends over 16 amino acids. CDR3 coding DNA: TGTGCCAGCAGCTTAGCGAGCGGCGGGAGTTCAGAGACCCAGTACTTC. The encoded protein is CASSLASGGSSETQYF.

This chain links TRBV18 with TRBJ2-5; D is unresolved. In germline, CDR1 is KGHSH, CDR2 LQKENI. The CDR3 is made up of 13 amino acids. The germline V and J ends were trimmed by 3 bases and 5 bases, with 10 bases remaining between them. The CDR3 nucleotides read TGTGCCAGCTCACCGAGCTTACTCGAGACCCAGTACTTC. Protein product: CASSPSLLETQYF.

The chain is built from TRBV7-9 and TRBJ1-2; D gene ambiguous. V dropped 6 bases and J dropped 8 bases, with 19 bases sitting between them. The germline V gene has CDR1 SEHNR and CDR2 FQNEAQ (reference sequence). This CDR3 region has 14 residues. CDR3 in DNA: TGTGCCAGCAGTCATCAAGGACCCGGCGTAGGCTACACCTTC. Its protein product is CASSHQGPGVGYTF.

This clone came up a few times. The chain recombines TRBV30 with TRBJ2-1; maybe TRBD1 (6 bases). Trimming pared 8 bases from V and 7 bases from J, leaving 15 bases between. Germline V gives CDR1 GTSNPN, CDR2 SVGIG (reference sequence). This CDR3 spans 12 amino acids. CDR3: CAGWTVNNEQFF. The CDR3 coding sequence is TGTGCCGGGTGGACAGTTAATAATGAGCAGTTCTTC.